This is a list of T cell receptor beta chains from one sample in a study of T cells after yellow fever vaccination. TCRdb processed the 5' RACE reads anew with MiXCR; each CDR3 protein has one entry. This sample has 20,000 to 30,000 distinct CDR3 sequences; 4% to 5.5% occur once, and the top ten carry less than 50%. The input for sequencing was PBMCs, either bulk or a sorted T-cell subset (CD4+, CD8+, memory, or dextramer-sorted; not recorded which), taken on the day of the yellow fever booster vaccination. The receptors derive from a man younger than 30 who received the YFV17D yellow fever vaccine. The conserved cysteine and the conserved F or W are not part of the CDR3 here. A row's size may be missing; if present it is once, few, many or a size class.

>TRBJ1-2|TRBV7-2|NA
ASSLNRLGYGYT
>TRBJ1-2|TRBV19|NA
ASSIAGTGGYGYT
>TRBJ2-5|TRBV7-2|many
ASSTSGAQETQY
>TRBJ1-1|TRBV19|few
ATRQGPQPPEAF
>TRBJ2-1|TRBV20-1|many
SAKVSGGGDEQF
>TRBJ1-1|TRBV6-4|NA
ASSEGEGAGHAEAF
>TRBJ2-6|TRBV4-3|large
ASSQTSGSGANVLT
>TRBJ2-1|TRBV15|many
ATSSGGAPYNEQF
>TRBJ2-3|TRBV5-1|NA
ASSRSGGAGDTQY
>TRBJ2-3|TRBV27|many
ASSLGVSSVRDTQY
>TRBJ2-1|TRBV4-2|many
ASSQERGVDNEQF